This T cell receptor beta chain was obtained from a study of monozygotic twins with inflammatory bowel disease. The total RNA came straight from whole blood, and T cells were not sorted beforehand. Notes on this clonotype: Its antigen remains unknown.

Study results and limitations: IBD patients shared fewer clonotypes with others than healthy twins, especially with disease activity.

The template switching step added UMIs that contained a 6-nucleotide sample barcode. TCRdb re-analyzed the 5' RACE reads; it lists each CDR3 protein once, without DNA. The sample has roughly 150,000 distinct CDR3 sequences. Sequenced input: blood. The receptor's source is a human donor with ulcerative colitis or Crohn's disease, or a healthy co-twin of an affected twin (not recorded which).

CDR3 loop: CSVTGTDSNQPQHF. The chain uses TRBV29-1 and TRBJ1-5; TCRdb's D call, TRBD1, is unchecked because there is no DNA. From germline, CDR1 is SQVTM and CDR2 ANQGSEA. The CDR3 loop spans 14 amino acids. Full variable domain (rest looked up from reference TRBV29-1 and TRBJ1-5): SAVISQKPSRDICQRGTSLTIQCQVDSQVTMMFWYRQQPGQSLTLIATANQGSEATYESGFVIDKFPISRPNLTFSTLTVSNMSPEDSSIYLCSVTGTDSNQPQHFGDGTRLSIL.